This T cell receptor (beta chain) was retrieved from a study of blood T cell repertoires in COVID-19. Study-wide background: PBMCs, B-cell-depleted T cells, or T cells were the source of the cDNA or gDNA that made up the material.

Concerning this clone: Other DNA sequences in the same sample also yield this CDR3.

The repertoire was sequenced with immunoSEQ multiplex PCR; TCRdb's copy has only in-frame clones and lacks some. The repertoire holds over 100,000 clones, roughly 79% seen once, with 8.4% in the top ten. The clonotype was recovered from a woman aged 55-70 years with active or convalescent COVID-19. Sequenced: peripheral blood.

CDR3 sequence reads: CASSSRGILNTGELFF. The CDR3 bases are TGTGCCAGCAGTTCTCGGGGGATTCTTAACACCGGGGAGCTGTTTTTT. The chain couples TRBV11-2 to TRBJ2-2, with D possibly matching TRBD2 (6 bases). Germline V gene data show CDR1 as SGHAT and CDR2 as FQNNGV. This CDR3 has 16 amino acids. Trimming pared 6 bases from V and 2 bases from J, leaving 16 bases between.